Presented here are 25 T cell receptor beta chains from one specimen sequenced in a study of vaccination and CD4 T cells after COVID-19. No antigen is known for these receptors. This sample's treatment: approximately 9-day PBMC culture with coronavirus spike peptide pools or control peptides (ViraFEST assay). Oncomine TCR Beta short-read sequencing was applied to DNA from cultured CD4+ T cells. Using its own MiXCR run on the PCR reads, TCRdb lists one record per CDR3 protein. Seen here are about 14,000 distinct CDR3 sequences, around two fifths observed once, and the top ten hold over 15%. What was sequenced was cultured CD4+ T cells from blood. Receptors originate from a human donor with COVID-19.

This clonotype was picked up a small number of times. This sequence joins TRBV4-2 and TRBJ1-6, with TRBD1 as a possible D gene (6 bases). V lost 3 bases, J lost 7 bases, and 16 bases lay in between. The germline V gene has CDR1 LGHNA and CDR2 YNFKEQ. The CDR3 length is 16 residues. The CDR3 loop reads CASSQQQGISNSPLHF. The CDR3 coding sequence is TGTGCCAGCAGCCAGCAACAGGGAATTAGCAATTCACCCCTCCACTTT.

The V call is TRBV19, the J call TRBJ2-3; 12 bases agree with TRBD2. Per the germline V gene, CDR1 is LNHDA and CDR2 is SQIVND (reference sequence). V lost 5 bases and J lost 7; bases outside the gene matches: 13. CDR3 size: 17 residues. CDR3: CASSSGLAGRKGNTQYF. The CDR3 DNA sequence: TGTGCCAGTAGTTCCGGACTAGCGGGGCGGAAAGGGAATACGCAGTATTTT.

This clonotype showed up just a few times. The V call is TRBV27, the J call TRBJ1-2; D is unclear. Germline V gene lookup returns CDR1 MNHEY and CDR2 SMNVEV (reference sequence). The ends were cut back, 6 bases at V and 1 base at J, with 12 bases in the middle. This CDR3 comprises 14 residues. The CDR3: CASSERRVNYGYTF. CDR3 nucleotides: TGTGCCAGCAGCGAAAGGAGGGTTAACTATGGCTACACCTTC.

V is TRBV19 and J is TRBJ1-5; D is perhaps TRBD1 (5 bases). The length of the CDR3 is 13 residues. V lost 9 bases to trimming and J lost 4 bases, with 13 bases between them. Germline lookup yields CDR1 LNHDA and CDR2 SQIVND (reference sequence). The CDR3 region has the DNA TGTGCCAGCATCGGACACAGGAATCAGCCCCAGCATTTT. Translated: CASIGHRNQPQHF.

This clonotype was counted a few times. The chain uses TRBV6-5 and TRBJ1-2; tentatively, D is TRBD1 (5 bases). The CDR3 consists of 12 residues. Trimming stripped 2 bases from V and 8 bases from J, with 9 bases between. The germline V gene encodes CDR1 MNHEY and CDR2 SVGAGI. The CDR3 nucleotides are TGTGCCAGCAGTTACGAGGGACGGGGCTACACCTTC. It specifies CASSYEGRGYTF.

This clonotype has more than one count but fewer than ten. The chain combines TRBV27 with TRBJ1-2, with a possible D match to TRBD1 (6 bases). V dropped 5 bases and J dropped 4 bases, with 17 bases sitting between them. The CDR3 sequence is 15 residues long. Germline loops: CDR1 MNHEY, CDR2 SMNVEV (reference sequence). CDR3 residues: CASSDGQPPTYGYTF. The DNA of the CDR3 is TGTGCCAGCAGTGACGGACAGCCTCCTACCTATGGCTACACCTTC.

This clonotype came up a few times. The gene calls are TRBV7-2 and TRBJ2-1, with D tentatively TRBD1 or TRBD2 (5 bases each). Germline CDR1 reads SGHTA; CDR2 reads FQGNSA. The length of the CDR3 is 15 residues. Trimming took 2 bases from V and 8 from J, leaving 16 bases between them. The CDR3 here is CASSLTGTFSYEQFF. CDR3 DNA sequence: TGTGCCAGCAGCTTAACCGGGACCTTTAGCTATGAGCAGTTCTTC.

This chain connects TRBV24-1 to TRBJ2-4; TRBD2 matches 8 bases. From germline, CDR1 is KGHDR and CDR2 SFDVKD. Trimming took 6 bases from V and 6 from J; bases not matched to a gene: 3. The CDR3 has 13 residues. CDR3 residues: CATSTGGRNIQYF. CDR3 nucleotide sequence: TGTGCCACCAGTACGGGGGGGAGAAACATTCAGTACTTC.

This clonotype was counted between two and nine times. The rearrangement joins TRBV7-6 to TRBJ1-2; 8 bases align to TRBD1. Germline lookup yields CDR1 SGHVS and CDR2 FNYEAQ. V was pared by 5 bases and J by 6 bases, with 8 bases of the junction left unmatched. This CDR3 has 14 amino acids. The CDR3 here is CASSLTGAIDGYTF. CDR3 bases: TGTGCCAGCAGCCTGACAGGGGCCATCGATGGCTACACCTTC.

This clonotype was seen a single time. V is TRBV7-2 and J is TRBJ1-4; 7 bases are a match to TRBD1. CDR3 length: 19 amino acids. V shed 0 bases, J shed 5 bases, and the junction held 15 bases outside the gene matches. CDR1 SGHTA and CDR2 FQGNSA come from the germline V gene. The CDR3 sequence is CASSLARGRRQGVNEKLFF. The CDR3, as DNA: TGTGCCAGCAGCTTAGCCCGAGGTCGACGGCAGGGGGTAAATGAAAAACTGTTTTTT.

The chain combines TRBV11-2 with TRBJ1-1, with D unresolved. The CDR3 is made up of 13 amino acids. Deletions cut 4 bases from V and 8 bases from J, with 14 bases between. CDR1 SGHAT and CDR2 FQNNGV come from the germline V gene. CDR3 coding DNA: TGTGCCAGCAGCTCCTTCGGGCCTGTGGAAGCTTTCTTT. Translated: CASSSFGPVEAFF.

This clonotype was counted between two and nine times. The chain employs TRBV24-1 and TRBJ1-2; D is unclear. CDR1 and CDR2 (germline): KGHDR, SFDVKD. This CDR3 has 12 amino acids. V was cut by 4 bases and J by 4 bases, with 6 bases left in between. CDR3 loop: CATSDSVYGYTF. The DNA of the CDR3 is TGTGCCACCAGTGACAGCGTCTATGGCTACACCTTC.

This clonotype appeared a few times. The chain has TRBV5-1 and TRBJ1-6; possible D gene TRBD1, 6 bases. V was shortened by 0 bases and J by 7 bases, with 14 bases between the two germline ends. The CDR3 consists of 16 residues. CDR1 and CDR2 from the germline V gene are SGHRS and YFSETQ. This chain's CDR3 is CASSLDLGQPNSPLHF. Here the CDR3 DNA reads TGCGCCAGCAGCTTGGACTTAGGACAGCCAAATTCACCCCTCCACTTT.

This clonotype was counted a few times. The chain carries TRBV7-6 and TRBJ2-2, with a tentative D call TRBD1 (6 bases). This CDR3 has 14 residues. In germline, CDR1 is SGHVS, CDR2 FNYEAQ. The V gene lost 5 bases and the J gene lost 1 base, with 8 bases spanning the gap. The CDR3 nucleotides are TGTGCCAGCAGCAAGGGACAGAACACCGGGGAGCTGTTTTTT. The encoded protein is CASSKGQNTGELFF. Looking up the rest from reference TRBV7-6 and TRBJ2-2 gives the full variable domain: GAGVSQSPRYKVTKRGQDVALRCDPISGHVSLYWYRQALGQGPEFLTYFNYEAQQDKSGLPNDRFSAERPEGSISTLTIQRTEQRDSAMYRCASSKGQNTGELFFGEGSRLTVL.

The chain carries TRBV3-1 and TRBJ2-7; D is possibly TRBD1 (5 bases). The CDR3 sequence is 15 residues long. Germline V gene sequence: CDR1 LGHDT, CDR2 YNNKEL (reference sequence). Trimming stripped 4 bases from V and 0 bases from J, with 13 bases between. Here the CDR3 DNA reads TGTGCCAGCAGCCGATGGGGCGCGAGCTCCTACGAGCAGTACTTC. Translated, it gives CASSRWGASSYEQYF.

The CDR3 bases are TGCGCCAGCAGTGAGGCCAGATCGTCCACTGAAGCTTTCTTT. Translation: CASSEARSSTEAFF. The chain is built from TRBV10-1 and TRBJ1-1; D is undetermined. Per the germline V gene, CDR1 is WNHNN and CDR2 is SYGVQD (reference sequence). V gave up 2 bases and J gave up 4 bases, with 11 bases separating them. The length of the CDR3 is 14 residues.

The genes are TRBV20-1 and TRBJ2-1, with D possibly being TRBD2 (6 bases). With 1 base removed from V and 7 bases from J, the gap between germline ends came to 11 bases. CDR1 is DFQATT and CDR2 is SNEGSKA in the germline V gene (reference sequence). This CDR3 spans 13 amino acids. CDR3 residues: CSARAPGVNEQFF. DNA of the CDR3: TGCAGTGCTAGAGCGCCGGGGGTGAATGAGCAGTTCTTC.

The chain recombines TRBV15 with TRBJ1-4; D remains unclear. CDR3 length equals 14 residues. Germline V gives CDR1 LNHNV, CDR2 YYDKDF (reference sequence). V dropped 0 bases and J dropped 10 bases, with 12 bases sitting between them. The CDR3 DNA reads TGTGCCACCAGCAGAGACGAGGGAATTGGAAAACTGTTTTTT. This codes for CATSRDEGIGKLFF.

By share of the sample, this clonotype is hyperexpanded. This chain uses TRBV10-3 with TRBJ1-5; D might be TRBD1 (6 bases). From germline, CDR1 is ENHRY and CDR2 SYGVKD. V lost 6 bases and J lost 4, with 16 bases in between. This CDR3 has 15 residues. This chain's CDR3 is CAIRQGTSTNQPQHF. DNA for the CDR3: TGTGCCATCAGACAAGGGACAAGTACAAATCAGCCCCAGCATTTT.

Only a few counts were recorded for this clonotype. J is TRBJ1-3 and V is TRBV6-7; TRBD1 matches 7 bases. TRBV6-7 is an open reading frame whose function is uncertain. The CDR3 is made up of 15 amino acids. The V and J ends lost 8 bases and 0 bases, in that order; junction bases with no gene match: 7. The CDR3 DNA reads TGTGCCAGCCTGGACAGGACGAGCTCTGGAAACACCATATATTTT. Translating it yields CASLDRTSSGNTIYF.

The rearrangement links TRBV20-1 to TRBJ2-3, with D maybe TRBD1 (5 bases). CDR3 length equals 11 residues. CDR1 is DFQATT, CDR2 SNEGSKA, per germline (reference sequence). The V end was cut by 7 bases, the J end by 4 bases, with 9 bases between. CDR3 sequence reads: CSGLRADTQYF. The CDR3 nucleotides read TGCAGTGGTCTCAGGGCAGATACGCAGTATTTT.

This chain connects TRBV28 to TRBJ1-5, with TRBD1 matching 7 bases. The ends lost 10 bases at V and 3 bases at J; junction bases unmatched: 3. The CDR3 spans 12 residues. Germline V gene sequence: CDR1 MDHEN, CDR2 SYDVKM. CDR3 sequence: CATDRVNQPQHF. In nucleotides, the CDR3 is TGTGCCACCGACAGGGTCAATCAGCCCCAGCATTTT.

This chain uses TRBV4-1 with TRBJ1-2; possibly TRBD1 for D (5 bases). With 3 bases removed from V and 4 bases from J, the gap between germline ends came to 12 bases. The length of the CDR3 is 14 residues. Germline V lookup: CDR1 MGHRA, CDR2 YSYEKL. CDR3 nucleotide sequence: TGCGCCAGCAGCCAGGCCTGGGACCTCTATGGCTACACCTTC. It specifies CASSQAWDLYGYTF.

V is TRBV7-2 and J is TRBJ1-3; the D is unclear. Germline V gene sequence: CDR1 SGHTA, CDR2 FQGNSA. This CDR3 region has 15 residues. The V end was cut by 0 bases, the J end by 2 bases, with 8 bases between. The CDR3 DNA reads TGTGCCAGCAGCTTAGCGCGTCAGCCTGGAAACACCATATATTTT. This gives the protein CASSLARQPGNTIYF. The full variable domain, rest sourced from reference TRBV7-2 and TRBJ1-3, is GAGVSQSPSNKVTEKGKDVELRCDPISGHTALYWYRQSLGQGLEFLIYFQGNSAPDKSGLPSDRFSAERTGGSVSTLTIQRTQQEDSAVYLCASSLARQPGNTIYFGEGSWLTVV.

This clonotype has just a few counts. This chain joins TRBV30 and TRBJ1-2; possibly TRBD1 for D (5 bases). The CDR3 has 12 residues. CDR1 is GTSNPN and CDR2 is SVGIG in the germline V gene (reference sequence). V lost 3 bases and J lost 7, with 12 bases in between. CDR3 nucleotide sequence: TGTGCCTGGAGACTGGGGGTGGGTGGCTACACCTTC. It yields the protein CAWRLGVGGYTF.